This passage covers 24 T cell receptor beta chains from one sample sequenced in a study of blood T cell repertoires in COVID-19. TCRdb keeps only in-frame clones here, not all; method: immunoSEQ multiplex PCR. The sample records under 150,000 clones, approximately 80% being singletons. Sequencing input: peripheral blood. The receptors originated from a woman aged 40-49 years with active or convalescent COVID-19.

The gene calls are TRBV27 and TRBJ2-7, with D perhaps matching TRBD2 (6 bases). Germline V gene data show CDR1 as MNHEY and CDR2 as SMNVEV (reference sequence). The CDR3 runs to 15 residues. The V gene lost 4 bases and the J gene lost 1 base, with 14 bases spanning the gap. This CDR3 reads CASSWGTFRSYEQYF. CDR3 nucleotides: TGTGCCAGCAGTTGGGGGACTTTCAGATCCTACGAGCAGTACTTC.

In this sample, this clone turned up once. V and J are TRBV19 and TRBJ1-5; the match to TRBD1 covers 8 bases. Germline values: CDR1 LNHDA, CDR2 SQIVND (reference sequence). V dropped 3 bases and J dropped 5; count of bases not matched to a gene: 6. CDR3 length: 15 residues. This CDR3 is CASSIWGRGHQPQHF. The CDR3 DNA sequence: TGTGCCAGTAGTATTTGGGGCAGGGGGCATCAGCCCCAGCATTTT.

A few counts support this clone. The chain couples TRBV28 to TRBJ1-4, with D unresolved. Between the trimmed V and J ends, which lost 6 bases and 0 bases, there was a span of 11 bases. Germline CDR1 and CDR2: MDHEN and SYDVKM. This CDR3 contains 15 residues. CDR3 coding DNA: TGTGCCAGCAGCGCAGGTTCCGCAACTAATGAAAAACTGTTTTTT. Translating it yields CASSAGSATNEKLFF. Combining the CDR3 with reference TRBV28 and TRBJ1-4 gives the whole variable domain DVKVTQSSRYLVKRTGEKVFLECVQDMDHENMFWYRQDPGLGLRLIYFSYDVKMKEKGDIPEGYSVSREKKERFSLILESASTNQTSMYLCASSAGSATNEKLFFGSGTQLSVL.

This clone was picked up one time. The chain recombines TRBV19 with TRBJ2-1; the match to TRBD2 covers 8 bases. V lost 5 bases to trimming and J lost 7 bases; unmatched junction nucleotides: 7. This CDR3 is built from 14 residues. CDR1 and CDR2 (germline): LNHDA, SQIVND (reference sequence). In DNA, the CDR3 is TGTGCCAGTAGTTTCCCGGGACTAGTTAATGAGCAGTTCTTC. Translating gives CASSFPGLVNEQFF.

The chain links TRBV9 to TRBJ1-1; D might be TRBD1 (6 bases). The ends were cut back, 0 bases at V and 5 bases at J, with 8 bases in the middle. From germline, CDR1 is SGDLS and CDR2 YYNGEE. This CDR3 is 13 amino acids long. The chain's CDR3 is CASSVEGGTEAFF. CDR3 DNA sequence: TGTGCCAGCAGCGTAGAAGGGGGTACTGAAGCTTTCTTT.

The DNA for the CDR3 is TGTGCCAGCAGCTTAGGCCCCCGACAGAGGAACACTGAAGCTTTCTTT. Amino acid sequence: CASSLGPRQRNTEAFF. V is TRBV7-2 and J is TRBJ1-1, with D possibly being TRBD1 (5 bases). Germline values: CDR1 SGHTA, CDR2 FQGNSA. The CDR3 is made up of 16 amino acids. Deletions cut 1 base from V and 1 base from J, with 13 bases between.

J is TRBJ1-4 and V is TRBV11-2; the D gene is possibly TRBD1 (5 bases). Trimming took off 1 base at V and 2 bases at J, with 8 bases between the two ends. CDR1 is SGHAT and CDR2 is FQNNGV in the germline V gene. The CDR3 is made up of 15 amino acids. The DNA of the CDR3 is TGTGCCAGCAGCTTAGGCGGGGGGACTAATGAAAAACTGTTTTTT. Amino acid sequence: CASSLGGGTNEKLFF.

This sequence joins TRBV30 and TRBJ1-1; D perhaps matches TRBD1 (5 bases). The CDR3 length is 13 residues. V lost 2 bases and J 4 bases, leaving 11 bases between the germline ends. From germline, CDR1 is GTSNPN and CDR2 SVGIG (reference sequence). The CDR3 DNA sequence: TGTGCCTGGAGTTGGGCAGGGATCACTGAAGCTTTCTTT. This gives the protein CAWSWAGITEAFF.

The CDR3 region is CASSYSLLGGEQYF. CDR3 in DNA: TGTGCCAGCAGTTACTCCCTCCTAGGGGGCGAGCAGTACTTC. J is TRBJ2-7 and V is TRBV6-6; D might be TRBD1 (6 bases). The CDR3 is made up of 14 amino acids. The germline V and J ends were trimmed by 0 bases and 6 bases, with 12 bases remaining between them. CDR1 and CDR2 from the germline V gene are MNHNY and SVGAGI (reference sequence).

The V and J genes are TRBV11-3 and TRBJ2-1; 12 bases match TRBD2. V shed 5 bases and J 4 bases; nucleotides not matched to a gene: 3. Germline CDR1 and CDR2: SGHNT and YENEEA. The CDR3 has 15 amino acids. CDR3 nucleotides: TGTGCCAGCAGCCCTAGCGGGGGGGCGTACAATGAGCAGTTCTTC. As protein: CASSPSGGAYNEQFF. Full variable domain (rest looked up from reference TRBV11-3 and TRBJ2-1): EAGVVQSPRYKIIEKKQPVAFWCNPISGHNTLYWYLQNLGQGPELLIRYENEEAVDDSQLPKDRFSAERLKGVDSTLKIQPAELGDSAVYLCASSPSGGAYNEQFFGPGTRLTVL.

This clone appeared a single time. V and J are TRBV28 and TRBJ1-5, with no clear D. The V gene's germline CDR1 is MDHEN and CDR2 SYDVKM. V dropped 3 bases and J dropped 0 bases, with 3 bases sitting between them. The CDR3 runs to 13 residues. The CDR3 is CASSFSSNQPQHF. The CDR3 coding sequence is TGTGCCAGCAGTTTTAGTAGCAATCAGCCCCAGCATTTT.

This clone is a singleton in its sample. The chain uses TRBV19 and TRBJ2-5; TRBD1 matches 10 bases. Germline CDR1 and CDR2: LNHDA and SQIVND (reference sequence). V was pared by 8 bases and J by 5 bases, with 11 bases of the junction left unmatched. This CDR3 is 15 amino acids long. The CDR3 here is CASSRTTGGWETQYF. DNA for the CDR3: TGTGCCAGTTCCCGAACGACAGGGGGCTGGGAGACCCAGTACTTC.

The rearrangement joins TRBV4-1 to TRBJ1-1; D might be TRBD1 (5 bases). This CDR3 spans 12 amino acids. V lost 4 bases and J 4 bases, leaving 7 bases between the germline ends. Germline values: CDR1 MGHRA, CDR2 YSYEKL. This CDR3 reads CASSPGGTEAFF. Written as DNA, the CDR3 is TGCGCCAGCAGCCCCGGGGGCACTGAAGCTTTCTTT.

This chain joins TRBV19 and TRBJ1-6; D might be TRBD1 (5 bases). The V gene's germline CDR1 is LNHDA and CDR2 SQIVND (reference sequence). This CDR3 comprises 15 residues. Trimming pared 1 base from V and 10 bases from J, leaving 14 bases between. The CDR3 region is CASSIAPGLISPLHF. CDR3 DNA sequence: TGTGCCAGTAGTATAGCCCCAGGGTTGATCTCACCCCTCCACTTT.

This clone was detected once. Written as DNA, the CDR3 is TGTGCCAGCAGAAGACAGGGGGGAAGCAATCAGCCCCAGCATTTT. It codes for CASRRQGGSNQPQHF. The chain couples TRBV2 to TRBJ1-5, with 9 bases fitting TRBD1. CDR3 size: 15 residues. Germline V gene lookup returns CDR1 SNHLY and CDR2 FYNNEI. With V trimmed by 6 bases and J by 1 base, 4 bases remained unmatched. Variable domain in full (rest from reference TRBV2 and TRBJ1-5): EPEVTQTPSHQVTQMGQEVILRCVPISNHLYFYWYRQILGQKVEFLVSFYNNEISEKSEIFDDQFSVERPDGSNFTLKIRSTKLEDSAMYFCASRRQGGSNQPQHFGDGTRLSIL.

V is TRBV3-1 (or the pseudogene TRBV3-2) and J is TRBJ1-5, with a possible D match to TRBD1 (6 bases). In germline, CDR1 is LGHDT, CDR2 YNNKEL (reference sequence). The V gene lost 3 bases and the J gene lost 7 bases, with 13 bases spanning the gap. The CDR3 covers 14 residues. CDR3 sequence: CASSQGRGGQPQHF. The CDR3 DNA follows: TGTGCCAGCAGCCAGGGCAGGGGCGGGCAGCCCCAGCATTTT.

V gene TRBV19 combines with J gene TRBJ1-3, with D tentatively TRBD1 (6 bases). Trimming left V 6 bases short and J 0 bases short, with 12 bases between. Per the germline V gene, CDR1 is LNHDA and CDR2 is SQIVND (reference sequence). The CDR3 has 15 amino acids. The CDR3 DNA follows: TGTGCCAGTAGCCCGGGAGGGGGCTCTGGAAACACCATATATTTT. It codes for CASSPGGGSGNTIYF.

The gene calls are TRBV6-5 and TRBJ2-3, with 8 nucleotides matching TRBD2. This CDR3 contains 14 residues. Germline trimming cut 10 bases from V and 3 bases from J; bases unmatched to any gene: 9. Germline-derived CDR1 and CDR2 are MNHEY and SVGAGI. The CDR3 loop is CAISRLAGTDTQYF. The CDR3 DNA follows: TGTGCCATCTCCCGGTTAGCGGGGACAGATACGCAGTATTTT.

Comment on this clone: The same CDR3 also results from other DNA sequences found in this sample. CDR3 sequence reads: CASSLTGGNQPQHF. The CDR3 nucleotides are TGTGCCAGCAGCCTGACAGGGGGCAATCAGCCCCAGCATTTT. V is TRBV7-9 and J is TRBJ1-5; 8 nucleotides match TRBD1. V was clipped by 5 bases and J by 2 bases; unmatched bases: 2. The CDR3 is 14 amino acids. Germline V lookup: CDR1 SEHNR, CDR2 FQNEAQ (reference sequence).

In its sample, this clone was seen a few times. This chain links TRBV9 with TRBJ1-2, with D perhaps TRBD1 (5 bases). Germline values: CDR1 SGDLS, CDR2 YYNGEE. The CDR3 loop spans 15 amino acids. V was cut by 0 bases and J by 0 bases, with 9 bases left in between. CDR3 sequence reads: CASSVAGGANYGYTF. Here the CDR3 DNA reads TGTGCCAGCAGCGTAGCTGGAGGGGCTAACTATGGCTACACCTTC. The entire variable domain, with the rest obtained from reference TRBV9 and TRBJ1-2, is as follows: DSGVTQTPKHLITATGQRVTLRCSPRSGDLSVYWYQQSLDQGLQFLIQYYNGEERAKGNILERFSAQQFPDLHSELNLSSLELGDSALYFCASSVAGGANYGYTFGSGTRLTVV.

This clone was counted only a few times. The genes are TRBV20-1 and TRBJ1-5; D call uncertain. Per germline, CDR1 DFQATT and CDR2 SNEGSKA (reference sequence). V lost 3 bases and J 3 bases, leaving 15 bases between the germline ends. The CDR3 is 15 residues long. This CDR3 is CSASPARGDNQPQHF. CDR3 DNA sequence: TGCAGTGCTAGTCCTGCTCGGGGTGACAATCAGCCCCAGCATTTT.

There are a few counts of this clone. The rearrangement joins TRBV7-9 to TRBJ1-6; no definite D call. Per germline, CDR1 SEHNR and CDR2 FQNEAQ (reference sequence). V was trimmed by 2 bases and J by 4 bases, leaving 6 bases between them. The CDR3 has 14 residues. The CDR3 coding sequence is TGTGCCAGCAGCTTACGGGAGTATAATTCACCCCTCCACTTT. Translated: CASSLREYNSPLHF.

The rearrangement joins TRBV12-3 or TRBV12-4 to TRBJ1-1; D not resolved. V shed 3 bases and J shed 6 bases, with 8 bases lying between them. This CDR3 comprises 12 residues. The CDR3 DNA reads TGTGCCAGCAGTTTTGGGGAGTCTGAAGCTTTCTTT. Translated: CASSFGESEAFF.

The chain has TRBV10-3 and TRBJ1-6; 8 nucleotides agree with TRBD1. The CDR3 runs to 17 residues. The V and J ends lost 0 bases and 3 bases, in that order; junction bases with no gene match: 4. Germline lookup yields CDR1 ENHRY and CDR2 SYGVKD. The CDR3 loop is CAISESGQALYNSPLHF. The CDR3 nucleotides are TGTGCCATCAGTGAGTCGGGACAGGCACTCTATAATTCACCCCTCCACTTT.